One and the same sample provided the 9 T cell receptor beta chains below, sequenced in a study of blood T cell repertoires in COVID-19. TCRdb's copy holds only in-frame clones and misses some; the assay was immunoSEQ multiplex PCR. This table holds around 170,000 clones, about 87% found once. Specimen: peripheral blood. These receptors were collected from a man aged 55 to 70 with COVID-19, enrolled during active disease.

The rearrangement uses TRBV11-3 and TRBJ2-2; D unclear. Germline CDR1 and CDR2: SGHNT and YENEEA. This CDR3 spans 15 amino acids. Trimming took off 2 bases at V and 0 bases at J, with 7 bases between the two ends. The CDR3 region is CASSLTTTNTGELFF. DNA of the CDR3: TGTGCCAGCAGCTTAACTACCACGAACACCGGGGAGCTGTTTTTT.

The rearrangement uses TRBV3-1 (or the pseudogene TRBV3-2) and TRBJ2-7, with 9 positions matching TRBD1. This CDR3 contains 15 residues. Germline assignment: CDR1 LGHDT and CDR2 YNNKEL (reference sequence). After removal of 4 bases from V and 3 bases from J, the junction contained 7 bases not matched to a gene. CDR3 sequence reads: CASSRNRGLHYEQYF. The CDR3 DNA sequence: TGTGCCAGCAGCCGCAACAGGGGGCTACACTACGAGCAGTACTTC.

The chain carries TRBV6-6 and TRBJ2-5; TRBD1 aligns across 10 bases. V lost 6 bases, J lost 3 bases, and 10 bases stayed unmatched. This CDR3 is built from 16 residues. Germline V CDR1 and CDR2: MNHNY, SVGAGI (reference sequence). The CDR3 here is CASSKGQGVIEETQYF. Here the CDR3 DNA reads TGTGCCAGCAGCAAAGGACAGGGGGTTATAGAAGAGACCCAGTACTTC.

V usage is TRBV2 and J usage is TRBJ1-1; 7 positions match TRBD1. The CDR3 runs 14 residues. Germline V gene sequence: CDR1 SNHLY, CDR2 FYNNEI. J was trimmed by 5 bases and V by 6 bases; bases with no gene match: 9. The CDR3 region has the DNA TGTGCCAGCAGAAACCGACAGGGTATGACTGAAGCTTTCTTT. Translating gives CASRNRQGMTEAFF.

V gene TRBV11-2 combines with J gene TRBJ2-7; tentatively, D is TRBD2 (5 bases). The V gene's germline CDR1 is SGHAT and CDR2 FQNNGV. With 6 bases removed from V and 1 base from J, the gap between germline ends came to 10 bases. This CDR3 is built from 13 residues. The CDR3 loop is CASRPPGSYEQYF. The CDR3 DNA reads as TGTGCCAGCAGACCCCCGGGATCCTACGAGCAGTACTTC.

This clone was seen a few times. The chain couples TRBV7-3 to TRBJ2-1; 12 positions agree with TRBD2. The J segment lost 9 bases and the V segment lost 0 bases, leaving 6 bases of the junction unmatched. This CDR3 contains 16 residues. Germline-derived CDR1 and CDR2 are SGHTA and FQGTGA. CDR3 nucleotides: TGTGCCAGCAGCTTAACCCTAGCGGGAGGGCCCGGTGAGCAGTTCTTC. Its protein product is CASSLTLAGGPGEQFF.

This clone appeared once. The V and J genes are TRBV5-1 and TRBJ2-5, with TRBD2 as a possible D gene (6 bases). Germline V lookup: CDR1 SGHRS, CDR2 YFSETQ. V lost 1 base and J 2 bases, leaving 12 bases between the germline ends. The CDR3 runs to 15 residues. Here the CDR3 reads CASSLSGLMQETQYF. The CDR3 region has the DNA TGCGCCAGCAGCTTGTCGGGACTGATGCAAGAGACCCAGTACTTC. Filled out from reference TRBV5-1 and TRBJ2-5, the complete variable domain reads KAGVTQTPRYLIKTRGQQVTLSCSPISGHRSVSWYQQTPGQGLQFLFEYFSETQRNKGNFPGRFSGRQFSNSRSEMNVSTLELGDSALYLCASSLSGLMQETQYFGPGTRLLVL.

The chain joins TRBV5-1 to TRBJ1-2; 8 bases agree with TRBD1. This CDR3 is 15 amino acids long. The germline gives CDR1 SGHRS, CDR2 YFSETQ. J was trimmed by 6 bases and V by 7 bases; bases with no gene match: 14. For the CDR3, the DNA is TGCGCCAGCGGAGGGATTTCGGACAGGGAACATGGCTACACCTTC. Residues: CASGGISDREHGYTF. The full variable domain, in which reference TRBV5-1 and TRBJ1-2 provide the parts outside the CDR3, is KAGVTQTPRYLIKTRGQQVTLSCSPISGHRSVSWYQQTPGQGLQFLFEYFSETQRNKGNFPGRFSGRQFSNSRSEMNVSTLELGDSALYLCASGGISDREHGYTFGSGTRLTVV.

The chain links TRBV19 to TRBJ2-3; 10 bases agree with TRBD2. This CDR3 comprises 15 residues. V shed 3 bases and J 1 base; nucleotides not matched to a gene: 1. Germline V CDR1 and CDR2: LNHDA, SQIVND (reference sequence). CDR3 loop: CASSITSGGTDTQYF. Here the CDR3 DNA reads TGTGCCAGTAGTATTACTAGCGGGGGCACAGATACGCAGTATTTT. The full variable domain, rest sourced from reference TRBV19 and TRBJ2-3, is DGGITQSPKYLFRKEGQNVTLSCEQNLNHDAMYWYRQDPGQGLRLIYYSQIVNDFQKGDIAEGYSVSREKKESFPLTVTSAQKNPTAFYLCASSITSGGTDTQYFGPGTRLTVL.